Listed below are T cell receptor beta chains from one sample, sequenced in a study of vaccination and CD4 T cells after COVID-19. Antigens for these TCRs are unknown. Each CDR3 protein is one row after TCRdb ran MiXCR on the PCR reads. Altogether fewer than 30,000 distinct CDR3 sequences are present, 36% being singletons, with the ten largest covering 3% to 3.5%. Sequencing used CD4+ T cells from blood, cultured in vitro, obtained about 7 months after SARS-CoV-2 vaccination. The receptors were sampled from a human donor who had recovered from COVID-19. Each CDR3 is given without its conserved first and last residue.

TRBJ2-1	TRBV6-2/TRBV6-3	ASSPRTSGYNEQF
TRBJ2-2	TRBV20-1	SAYIQGTGELF
TRBJ2-3	TRBV19	ASSGPDLLPTDTQY
TRBJ2-1	TRBV20-1	SARGGASGRSNEQF
TRBJ2-7	TRBV7-3	ASSPRGHQEQY
TRBJ2-7	TRBV2	ASSRQGVYDEQY
TRBJ2-7	TRBV28	ASIPTSGPYEQY
TRBJ2-7	TRBV19	ASGRYYEQY
TRBJ1-3	TRBV18	ASSPRAAGNTIY
TRBJ2-2	TRBV6-1	ATLLTLGTTGELF
TRBJ2-7	TRBV18	ASSSDYEQY
TRBJ2-7	TRBV19	ATGTSGSRTRDEQY
TRBJ2-3	TRBV24-1	ATSDFGGRAADTQY
TRBJ2-2	TRBV19	ASSIGASGSYTGELF
TRBJ2-5	TRBV19	ASSIQGAHDGTQY
TRBJ2-3	TRBV20-1	SAISGYTDTQY
TRBJ2-3	TRBV20-1	SARDPGQALGTDTQY
TRBJ2-1	TRBV7-9	ASSLASGVNEQF
TRBJ2-2	TRBV20-1	SARRRGLGTGELF
TRBJ2-7	TRBV29-1	SVGEGPYEQY
TRBJ1-2	TRBV20-1	SASKGSGYT
TRBJ1-1	TRBV20-1	SAVQGWGTEAF
TRBJ2-7	TRBV6-2/TRBV6-3	ASSARGYEQY
TRBJ2-6	TRBV7-2	ASSLDGSSGANVLT
TRBJ2-3	TRBV10-3	AIMGRDTDTQY
TRBJ1-1	TRBV7-9	ASSLTGRRNTEAF
TRBJ1-6	TRBV7-9	ASSNTDFNSPLH
TRBJ2-7	TRBV7-2	ASSRQLLAGVGEQY
TRBJ2-5	TRBV6-8	ASSYSGAAERQETQY
TRBJ2-1	TRBV2	ASSEIVSEQF
TRBJ2-7	TRBV15	ATSTTKIHTYEQY
TRBJ2-5	TRBV29-1	SVEAGVGETQY
TRBJ1-5	TRBV19	ASSIRTGPYSNQPQH
TRBJ2-3	TRBV5-4	ASSLRDRSADTQY
TRBJ2-3	TRBV18	ASSRSGSTDTQY
TRBJ2-1	TRBV18	ASSPGRRNEQF
TRBJ2-5	TRBV6-5	ASSYSARSRELRETQY
TRBJ2-3	TRBV20-1	SARDMPIDTQY
TRBJ2-2	TRBV15	ATTDPGVEAGELF
TRBJ1-2	TRBV28	ASRRLRGANYGYT
TRBJ2-3	TRBV19	ASRPEGLTTDTQY
TRBJ2-7	TRBV7-9	ASSRGGDEQY
TRBJ1-6	TRBV6-1	ASTRDSKNSPLH
TRBJ2-3	TRBV4-3	ASSQGLLSDTQY
TRBJ2-2	TRBV5-1	ASRRLAGETGELF
TRBJ2-7	TRBV20-1	SANSLASGYYEQY
TRBJ2-5	TRBV28	ASSSPAGAAQETQY
TRBJ2-2	TRBV5-1	ASSLEPGLAGGPGELF
TRBJ2-7	TRBV5-1	ASSLGEGNEQY
TRBJ1-5	TRBV12-3/TRBV12-4	ASSLTGSGQPQH
TRBJ1-2	TRBV6-5	ASSWGKDRAGYT
TRBJ2-2	TRBV20-1	SARDRVTGSTGELF
TRBJ2-7	TRBV18	ASSPQGGYEQY
TRBJ2-7	TRBV2	ASNVQGDLYEQY
TRBJ2-1	TRBV15	ATSRGYNEQF
TRBJ2-7	TRBV20-1	SASSPSSYEQY
TRBJ2-7	TRBV20-1	SVRRGREGSYEQY